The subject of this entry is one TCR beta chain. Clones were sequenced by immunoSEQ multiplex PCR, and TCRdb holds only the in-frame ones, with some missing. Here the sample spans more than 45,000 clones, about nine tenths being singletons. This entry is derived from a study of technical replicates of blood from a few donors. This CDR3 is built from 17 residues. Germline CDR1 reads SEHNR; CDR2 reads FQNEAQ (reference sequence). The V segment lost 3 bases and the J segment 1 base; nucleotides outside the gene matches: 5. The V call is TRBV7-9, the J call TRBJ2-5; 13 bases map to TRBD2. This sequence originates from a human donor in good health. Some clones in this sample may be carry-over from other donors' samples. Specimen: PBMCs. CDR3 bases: TGTGCCAGCAGCTTCACTAGCGGGAGGGCCGTCCAAGAGACCCAGTACTTC. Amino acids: CASSFTSGRAVQETQYF.